Listed below are T cell receptor beta chains from one sample, sequenced in a study of T-cell reconstitution after alpha-beta-depleted transplantation in children. A single record per CDR3 protein comes from TCRdb applying MiXCR to the PCR reads. Here the sample spans approximately 110,000 distinct CDR3 sequences, about 9.4% being singletons. Material: PBMCs, obtained before TCRalphabeta/CD19-depleted stem cell transplant. The receptor set was obtained from a boy aged 2 to 9 with acute lymphoblastic leukemia, due to receive a stem cell transplant. CDR3s include the opening cysteine and the closing phenylalanine or tryptophan. D genes are given only for firm matches. Not every row has a clone size; where given, it reads once, few, many or a size class.

CDR3nt | CDR3aa | j_gene | d_gene | v_gene | abundance
TGCGCCAGCAGCCAAGGTCCTGGGAGGGCTGAAGCTTTCTTT | CASSQGPGRAEAFF | TRBJ1-1 | - | TRBV4-1 | -
TGTGCCTGGAGTGTAATAAGTTACGAGCAGTACTTC | CAWSVISYEQYF | TRBJ2-7 | - | TRBV30 | -
TGTGCCAGCAGTTACTGGAGGGGTGAGCAGTTCTTC | CASSYWRGEQFF | TRBJ2-1 | - | TRBV6-5 | many
TGCAGCGTTGAACCGGTGGTGGGGGAGACCCAGTACTTC | CSVEPVVGETQYF | TRBJ2-5 | - | TRBV29-1 | many
TGTGCCAGCAGCTTGTCGACGACGGAGACCCAGTACTTC | CASSLSTTETQYF | TRBJ2-5 | - | TRBV5-5 | -
TGTGCCAGCACGAATACCCGGGACAGTCGTTACGAGCAGTACTTC | CASTNTRDSRYEQYF | TRBJ2-7 | TRBD1 | TRBV11-2 | -
TGTGCCAGCAGCCACCGGATACTAGCGGGACCGACAGATACGCAGTATTTT | CASSHRILAGPTDTQYF | TRBJ2-3 | TRBD2 | TRBV7-2 | many
TGCAGTGCTAGGCTAGTGGCCCCCGGGGAGACCCAGTACTTC | CSARLVAPGETQYF | TRBJ2-5 | - | TRBV20-1 | many
TGTGCCAGCAGCTTAACTACAGGGGGGATCAATCAGCCCCAGCATTTT | CASSLTTGGINQPQHF | TRBJ1-5 | TRBD1 | TRBV7-9 | few
TGTGCTAGTGGGACCGCGGGGGCGGCAGATACGCAGTATTTT | CASGTAGAADTQYF | TRBJ2-3 | - | TRBV12-5 | many